The source of this T cell receptor beta chain is a study of blood T cells in healthy people across ages. Then a second PCR, running roughly 7 to 12 cycles, was carried out with a sample-barcoded 5' primer and a J-beta primer mix. One entry per CDR3 protein results from TCRdb running MiXCR on the 5' RACE reads. The sample shows roughly 800,000 distinct CDR3 sequences, 35% to 40% of them seen only once. V gave up 0 bases and J gave up 8 bases, with 16 bases separating them. Germline values: CDR1 LGHNA, CDR2 YSLEER. The CDR3 sequence is 15 residues long. This clonotype was seen a few times. The specimen was blood. This clonotype was obtained from a man aged 18 to 30 in good health. The chain couples TRBV4-3 to TRBJ1-2; TRBD1 is a possible D gene (5 bases). This CDR3 is CASSQDTQGRRGYTF. For the CDR3, the DNA is TGCGCCAGCAGCCAAGATACCCAGGGTCGGCGGGGCTACACCTTC.